One sample yielded the 13 T cell receptor beta chains listed below, sequenced in a study of graft-versus-host responses after intestinal transplantation. The antigens of these receptors remain unknown. Profiled with immunoSEQ multiplex PCR; TCRdb holds only in-frame clones, not every one. The sample consists of approximately 97,000 clones, around 91% of them appearing once. Sequences were derived from unstimulated CD4+ T cells sorted from spleen or lymph node cells, sampled before transplant. The receptors originated from a human donor who was the organ donor for an intestinal transplant.

V gene TRBV10-2 combines with J gene TRBJ2-2, with TRBD2 matching 10 bases. The V gene end was trimmed by 4 bases and the J gene end by 2 bases; junction bases not matched to a gene: 7. Per germline, CDR1 WSHSY and CDR2 SAAADI. This CDR3 spans 17 amino acids. CDR3 in amino acids: CASSGTSGSSNTGELFF. The CDR3 nucleotides are TGCGCCAGCAGTGGGACTAGCGGAAGCAGTAACACCGGGGAGCTGTTTTTT.

The V call is TRBV14, the J call TRBJ1-2; D not resolved. Per germline, CDR1 SGHDN and CDR2 FVKESK. The CDR3 covers 13 residues. Trimming pared 4 bases from V and 2 bases from J, leaving 8 bases between. CDR3 bases: TGTGCCAGCAGCCTCGCCGCGAACTATGGCTACACCTTC. This translates into CASSLAANYGYTF.

J is TRBJ1-2 and V is TRBV7-2; D gene uncertain. CDR1 is SGHTA, CDR2 FQGNSA, per germline. V lost 2 bases and J lost 3, with 7 bases in between. The CDR3 sequence is 13 residues long. Written as DNA, the CDR3 is TGTGCCAGCAGCTTACACGGGGACTATGGCTACACCTTC. Its protein is CASSLHGDYGYTF.

The chain is built from TRBV19 and TRBJ1-2; 7 bases map to TRBD1. The germline gives CDR1 LNHDA, CDR2 SQIVND (reference sequence). This CDR3 contains 13 residues. V gave up 3 bases and J gave up 4 bases; unmatched junction bases: 2. CDR3: CASSMDRSYGYTF. CDR3 DNA: TGTGCCAGTAGTATGGACAGGAGCTATGGCTACACCTTC.

The chain combines TRBV11-1 with TRBJ1-1; D unresolved. CDR1 is SGHAT, CDR2 FQDESV, per germline (reference sequence). V lost 5 bases to trimming and J lost 1 base, with 8 bases between them. This CDR3 is 13 amino acids long. The CDR3 here is CASSVTRNTEAFF. CDR3 in DNA: TGTGCCAGCAGCGTTACAAGGAACACTGAAGCTTTCTTT.

The J gene is TRBJ1-6, the V gene TRBV5-1; D perhaps matches TRBD1 (6 bases). This CDR3 has 17 residues. CDR1 and CDR2 from the germline V gene are SGHRS and YFSETQ. V lost 2 bases to trimming and J lost 7 bases, with 19 bases between them. DNA of the CDR3: TGCGCCAGCAGCTTACCGACAGGCTCTATGGGGAATTCACCCCTCCACTTT. Its protein is CASSLPTGSMGNSPLHF. Combining the CDR3 with reference TRBV5-1 and TRBJ1-6 gives the whole variable domain KAGVTQTPRYLIKTRGQQVTLSCSPISGHRSVSWYQQTPGQGLQFLFEYFSETQRNKGNFPGRFSGRQFSNSRSEMNVSTLELGDSALYLCASSLPTGSMGNSPLHFGNGTRLTVT.

This sequence joins TRBV4-1 and TRBJ2-3; possibly TRBD2 for D (5 bases). The CDR3 extends over 15 amino acids. Trimming stripped 0 bases from V and 2 bases from J, with 9 bases between. Germline assignment: CDR1 MGHRA and CDR2 YSYEKL. In DNA, the CDR3 is TGCGCCAGCAGCCAAGAAGGACTCACCACAGATACGCAGTATTTT. It is translated as CASSQEGLTTDTQYF.

CDR3 nucleotides: TGCGCCAGCAGCAAAGGGACAGGGGGGAATGAAAAACTGTTTTTT. Translated: CASSKGTGGNEKLFF. The chain has TRBV4-1 and TRBJ1-4, with 11 bases fitting TRBD1. The length of the CDR3 is 15 residues. Germline V gene sequence: CDR1 MGHRA, CDR2 YSYEKL. The ends lost 5 bases at V and 5 bases at J; junction bases unmatched: 4.

V usage is TRBV27 and J usage is TRBJ2-7, with D possibly TRBD2 on 6 matching bases. CDR1 MNHEY and CDR2 SMNVEV come from the germline V gene (reference sequence). V was clipped by 5 bases and J by 3 bases, with 20 bases between them. The CDR3 is made up of 16 amino acids. CDR3 coding DNA: TGTGCCAGCAGTGAGTCCTTCGGGGGTGGCGTCTACGAGCAGTACTTC. Amino acids: CASSESFGGGVYEQYF.

This chain connects TRBV4-3 to TRBJ1-1; no reliable D call. V was clipped by 0 bases and J by 1 base, with 12 bases between them. The V gene's germline CDR1 is LGHNA and CDR2 YSLEER. The CDR3 contains 16 residues. The CDR3 here is CASSQEGGFSNTEAFF. CDR3 nucleotides: TGCGCCAGCAGCCAAGAAGGAGGGTTTTCGAACACTGAAGCTTTCTTT.

This clone was found once. One junction end disagrees with the germline gene, perhaps due to a read error. The chain couples TRBV15 to TRBJ2-5; possibly TRBD1 for D (5 bases). The assigned J gene may be wrong: the sequence end matches TRBJ2-7 better. CDR1 and CDR2 (germline): LNHNV, YYDKDF (reference sequence). The CDR3 spans 17 residues. The CDR3 nucleotides read TGTGCCACCAGCAGAGATAGCCTTGACAGAACCTCCCACGAGCAGTACTTC. Amino acid sequence: CATSRDSLDRTSHEQYF.

The chain couples TRBV2 to TRBJ1-4, with TRBD1 as a possible D gene (6 bases). V gave up 1 base and J gave up 7 bases, with 13 bases separating them. The germline gives CDR1 SNHLY, CDR2 FYNNEI. The CDR3 loop spans 15 amino acids. This CDR3 is CASSEVAGVVEKLFF. The CDR3 DNA follows: TGTGCCAGCAGTGAAGTCGCAGGGGTGGTTGAAAAACTGTTTTTT.

CDR3 in amino acids: CASSLGQGFIGYTF. DNA of the CDR3: TGCGCCAGCAGCTTGGGGCAGGGGTTCATCGGCTACACCTTC. This chain connects TRBV5-1 to TRBJ1-2, with TRBD1 as a possible D gene (6 bases). V was shortened by 0 bases and J by 8 bases, with 14 bases between the two germline ends. Germline-derived CDR1 and CDR2 are SGHRS and YFSETQ. The CDR3 runs 14 residues.